A single sample gave rise to the 7 T cell receptor beta chains below, sequenced in a study of cytomegalovirus exposure and HLA in healthy donors (dated by TCRdb to about 2017). Library preparation was by the immunoSEQ multiplex PCR assay. The multiplex PCR relied on a mix of 60 forward primers for TCR Vbeta segments and 13 reverse primers for TCR Jbeta segments. In TCRdb, the immuneACCESS table is reduced to in-frame sequences with V and J assigned. These tables do not hold every clone; where another copy was compared, an unresolved V gene accounts for under half, and the others remain unexplained. This sample comprises about 120,000 clones, 78% of them detected only once. The ten most abundant clones make up around 3% of the sample. Sequencing used PBMCs. The receptors shown here come from a woman in her twenties or thirties in good health and CMV-seropositive.

The V gene is TRBV7-9, the J gene TRBJ2-7; D possibly corresponds to TRBD1 (6 bases). V was trimmed by 5 bases and J by 6 bases, leaving 23 bases between them. The CDR3 is made up of 16 amino acids. Per the germline V gene, CDR1 is SEHNR and CDR2 is FQNEAQ (reference sequence). Here the CDR3 DNA reads TGTGCCAGCAGCCCAGGAAGAGGACGAGGGGGATCCGAGCAGTACTTC. Its translation: CASSPGRGRGGSEQYF.

V usage is TRBV2 and J usage is TRBJ2-5; 8 bases are a match to TRBD1. Germline CDR1 and CDR2: SNHLY and FYNNEI. The CDR3 spans 15 residues. V was clipped by 10 bases and J by 7 bases; unmatched bases: 17. CDR3 in DNA: TGTGCCACCCAGCCAGGGGGCGCGGGTTGGGGGACCCAGTACTTC. Translated, it gives CATQPGGAGWGTQYF.

The chain is built from TRBV28 and TRBJ1-4; possibly TRBD1 for D (6 bases). Per germline, CDR1 MDHEN and CDR2 SYDVKM. Trimming pared 6 bases from V and 3 bases from J, leaving 14 bases between. The CDR3 length is 15 residues. CDR3: CASRSIRGANEKLFF. The CDR3 DNA reads TGTGCCAGCAGAAGTATCAGGGGTGCTAATGAAAAACTGTTTTTT.

V is TRBV14 and J is TRBJ2-1; TRBD2 aligns across 8 bases. The CDR3 consists of 14 residues. Germline CDR1 and CDR2: SGHDN and FVKESK. Unmatched junction bases numbered 5, after V lost 5 bases and J lost 5 bases. The CDR3 spells CASSTAGGHNEQFF. The CDR3 nucleotides read TGTGCCAGCAGCACGGCGGGGGGACACAATGAGCAGTTCTTC. The full variable domain, its missing parts supplied by reference TRBV14 and TRBJ2-1, is EAGVTQFPSHSVIEKGQTVTLRCDPISGHDNLYWYRRVMGKEIKFLLHFVKESKQDESGMPNNRFLAERTGGTYSTLKVQPAELEDSGVYFCASSTAGGHNEQFFGPGTRLTVL.

This rearrangement joins TRBV19 to TRBJ2-5; a possible D gene is TRBD1 (6 bases). Germline values: CDR1 LNHDA, CDR2 SQIVND (reference sequence). The V end lost 5 bases, the J end lost 0 bases, and 10 bases lay between the germline ends. This CDR3 comprises 14 residues. In DNA, the CDR3 is TGTGCCAGTAGTTCCGGACAGCACCAAGAGACCCAGTACTTC. Amino acid sequence: CASSSGQHQETQYF.

This chain uses TRBV5-4 with TRBJ2-5; D might be TRBD2 (5 bases). Trimming stripped 1 base from V and 1 base from J, with 8 bases between. The germline CDR1 and CDR2 sequences are SGHNT and YYREEE (reference sequence). The CDR3 is 14 amino acids. The CDR3: CASSLMGAQETQYF. In DNA, the CDR3 is TGTGCCAGCAGCTTGATGGGAGCCCAAGAGACCCAGTACTTC.

V and J are TRBV5-6 and TRBJ2-5; D is unclear. This CDR3 is 14 amino acids long. Germline V CDR1 and CDR2: SGHDT, YYEEEE. The ends were cut back, 0 bases at V and 4 bases at J, with 10 bases in the middle. The CDR3 loop is CASSLVRLGETQYF. The DNA for the CDR3 is TGTGCCAGCAGCTTGGTCAGGCTTGGAGAGACCCAGTACTTC.